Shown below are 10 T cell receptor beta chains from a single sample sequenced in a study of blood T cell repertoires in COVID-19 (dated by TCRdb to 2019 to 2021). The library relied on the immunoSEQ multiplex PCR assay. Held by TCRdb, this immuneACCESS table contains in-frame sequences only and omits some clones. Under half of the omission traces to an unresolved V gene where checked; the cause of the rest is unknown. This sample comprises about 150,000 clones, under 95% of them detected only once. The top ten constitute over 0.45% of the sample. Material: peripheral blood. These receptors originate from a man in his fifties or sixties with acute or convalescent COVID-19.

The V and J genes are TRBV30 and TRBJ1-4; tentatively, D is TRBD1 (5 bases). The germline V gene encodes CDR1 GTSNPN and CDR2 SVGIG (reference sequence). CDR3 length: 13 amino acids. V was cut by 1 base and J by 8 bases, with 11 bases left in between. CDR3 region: CAWSGAGAEKLFF. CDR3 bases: TGTGCCTGGAGTGGCGCTGGGGCAGAAAAACTGTTTTTT.

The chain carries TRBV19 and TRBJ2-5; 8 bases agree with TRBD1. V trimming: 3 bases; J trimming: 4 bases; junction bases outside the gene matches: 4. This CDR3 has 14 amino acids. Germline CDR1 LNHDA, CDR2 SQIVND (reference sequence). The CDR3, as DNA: TGTGCCAGTAGTATCACCAGGGGGCGAGAGACCCAGTACTTC. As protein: CASSITRGRETQYF.

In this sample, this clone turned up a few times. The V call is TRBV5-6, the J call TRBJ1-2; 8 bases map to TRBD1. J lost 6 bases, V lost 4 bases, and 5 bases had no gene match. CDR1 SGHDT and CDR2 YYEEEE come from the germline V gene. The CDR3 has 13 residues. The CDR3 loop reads CASSDTGGNGYTF. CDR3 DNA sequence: TGTGCCAGCAGCGATACAGGGGGTAATGGCTACACCTTC.

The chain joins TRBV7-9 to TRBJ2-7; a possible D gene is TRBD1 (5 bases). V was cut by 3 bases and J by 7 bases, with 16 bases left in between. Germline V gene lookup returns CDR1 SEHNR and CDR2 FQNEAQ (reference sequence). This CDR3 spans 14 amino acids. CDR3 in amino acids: CASSFSSGLGEQYF. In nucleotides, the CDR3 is TGTGCCAGCAGCTTCAGTTCAGGGCTGGGGGAGCAGTACTTC.

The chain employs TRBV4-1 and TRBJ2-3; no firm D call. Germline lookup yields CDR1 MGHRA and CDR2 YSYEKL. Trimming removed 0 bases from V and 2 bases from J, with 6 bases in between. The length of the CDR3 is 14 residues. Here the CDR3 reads CASSQDRSTDTQYF. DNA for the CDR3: TGCGCCAGCAGCCAAGACAGGTCCACAGATACGCAGTATTTT.

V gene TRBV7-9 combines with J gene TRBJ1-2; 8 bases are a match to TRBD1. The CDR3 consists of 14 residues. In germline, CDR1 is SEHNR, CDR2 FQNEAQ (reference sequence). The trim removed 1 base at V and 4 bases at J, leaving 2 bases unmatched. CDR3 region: CASSLVTGAYGYTF. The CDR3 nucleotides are TGTGCCAGCAGCTTAGTGACAGGGGCCTATGGCTACACCTTC.

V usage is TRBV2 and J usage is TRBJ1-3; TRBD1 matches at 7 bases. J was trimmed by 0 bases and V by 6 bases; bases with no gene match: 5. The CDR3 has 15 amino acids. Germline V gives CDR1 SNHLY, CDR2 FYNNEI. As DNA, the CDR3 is TGTGCCAGCAGGGAGGGGACAGACTCTGGAAACACCATATATTTT. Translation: CASREGTDSGNTIYF. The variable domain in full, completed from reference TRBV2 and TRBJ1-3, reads EPEVTQTPSHQVTQMGQEVILRCVPISNHLYFYWYRQILGQKVEFLVSFYNNEISEKSEIFDDQFSVERPDGSNFTLKIRSTKLEDSAMYFCASREGTDSGNTIYFGEGSWLTVV.

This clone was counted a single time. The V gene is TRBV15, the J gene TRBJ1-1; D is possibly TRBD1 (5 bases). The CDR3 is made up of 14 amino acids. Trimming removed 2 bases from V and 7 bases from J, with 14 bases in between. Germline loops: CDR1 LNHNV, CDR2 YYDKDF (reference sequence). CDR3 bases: TGTGCCACCAGCAGACCCCAGACAGAATTTGAAGCTTTCTTT. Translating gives CATSRPQTEFEAFF.

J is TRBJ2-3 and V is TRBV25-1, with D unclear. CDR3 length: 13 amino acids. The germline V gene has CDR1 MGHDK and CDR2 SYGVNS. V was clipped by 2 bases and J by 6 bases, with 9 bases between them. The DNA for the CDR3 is TGTGCCAGCAGTGAACTAGTACCCGATACGCAGTATTTT. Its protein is CASSELVPDTQYF.

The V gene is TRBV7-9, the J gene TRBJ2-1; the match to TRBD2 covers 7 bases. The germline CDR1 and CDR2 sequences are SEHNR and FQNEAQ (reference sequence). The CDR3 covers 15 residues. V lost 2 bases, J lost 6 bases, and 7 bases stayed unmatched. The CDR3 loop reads CASSLRDYPGNEQFF. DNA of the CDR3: TGTGCCAGCAGCTTAAGGGACTATCCAGGCAATGAGCAGTTCTTC. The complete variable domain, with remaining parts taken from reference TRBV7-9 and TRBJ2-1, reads DTGVSQNPRHKITKRGQNVTFRCDPISEHNRLYWYRQTLGQGPEFLTYFQNEAQLEKSRLLSDRFSAERPKGSFSTLEIQRTEQGDSAMYLCASSLRDYPGNEQFFGPGTRLTVL.